This T cell receptor (beta chain) was obtained from a study of blood T cell repertoires in COVID-19. The length of the CDR3 is 16 residues. The germline V gene has CDR1 SEHNR and CDR2 FQNEAQ (reference sequence). V was pared by 0 bases and J by 8 bases, with 8 bases of the junction left unmatched. The data were produced by immunoSEQ multiplex PCR, yet TCRdb's version contains in-frame clones alone and is incomplete. The table records around 200,000 clones, about 82% of them present only once. This receptor was identified in a woman of 80 years or more with acute or convalescent COVID-19. The gene calls are TRBV7-9 and TRBJ2-4, with 9 bases matching TRBD2. The sequenced material came from peripheral blood. CDR3 DNA: TGTGCCAGCAGCTTAGCGGTTGGACTAGCGCTGGACATTCAGTACTTC. Protein product: CASSLAVGLALDIQYF.